This TCR beta chain is drawn from a study of Graves' ophthalmopathy and Graves' hyperthyroidism. For repertoire sequencing, the TCR beta CDR3 regions were amplified from RNA transcripts. First-round RT-PCR with HTBI primers preceded a second-round multiplex PCR. From the multiplex PCR reads, TCRdb called clonotypes with MiXCR, one entry per CDR3 protein. Among about 210,000 distinct CDR3 sequences listed, over 25% were seen once. CDR3 length: 14 residues. CDR1 and CDR2 (germline): MGHDK, SYGVNS. The V end lost 1 base, the J end lost 4 bases, and 10 bases lay between the germline ends. This clonotype was counted a few times. The diagnosis combined clinical symptoms, thyroxine, TRAb, thyroid ultrasound and orbital computed tomography scans.

This TCR came from a man in his fifties or sixties with Graves' ophthalmopathy. The material sequenced was peripheral blood. This chain uses TRBV25-1 with TRBJ2-5; D is uncertain. The CDR3 nucleotides are TGTGCCAGCAGTGAATGGGCAGGACGAGAGACCCAGTACTTC. This encodes CASSEWAGRETQYF.